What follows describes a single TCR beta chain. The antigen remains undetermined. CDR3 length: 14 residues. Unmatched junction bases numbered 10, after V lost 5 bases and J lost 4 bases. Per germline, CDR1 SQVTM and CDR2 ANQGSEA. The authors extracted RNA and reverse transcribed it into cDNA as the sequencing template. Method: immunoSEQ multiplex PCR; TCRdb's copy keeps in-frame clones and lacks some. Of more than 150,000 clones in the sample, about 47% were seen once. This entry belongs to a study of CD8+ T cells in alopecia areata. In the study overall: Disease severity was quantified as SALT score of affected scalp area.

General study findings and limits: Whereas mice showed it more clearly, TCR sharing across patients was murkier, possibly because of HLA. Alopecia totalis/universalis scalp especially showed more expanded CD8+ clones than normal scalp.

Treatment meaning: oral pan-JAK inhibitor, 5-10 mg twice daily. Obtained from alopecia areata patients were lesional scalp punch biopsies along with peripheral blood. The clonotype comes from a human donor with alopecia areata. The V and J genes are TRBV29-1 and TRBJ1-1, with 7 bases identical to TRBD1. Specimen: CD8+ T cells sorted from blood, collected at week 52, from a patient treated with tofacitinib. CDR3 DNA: TGCAGCGTTAGTGACAGGGACGGGGGCACTGAAGCTTTCTTT. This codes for CSVSDRDGGTEAFF.